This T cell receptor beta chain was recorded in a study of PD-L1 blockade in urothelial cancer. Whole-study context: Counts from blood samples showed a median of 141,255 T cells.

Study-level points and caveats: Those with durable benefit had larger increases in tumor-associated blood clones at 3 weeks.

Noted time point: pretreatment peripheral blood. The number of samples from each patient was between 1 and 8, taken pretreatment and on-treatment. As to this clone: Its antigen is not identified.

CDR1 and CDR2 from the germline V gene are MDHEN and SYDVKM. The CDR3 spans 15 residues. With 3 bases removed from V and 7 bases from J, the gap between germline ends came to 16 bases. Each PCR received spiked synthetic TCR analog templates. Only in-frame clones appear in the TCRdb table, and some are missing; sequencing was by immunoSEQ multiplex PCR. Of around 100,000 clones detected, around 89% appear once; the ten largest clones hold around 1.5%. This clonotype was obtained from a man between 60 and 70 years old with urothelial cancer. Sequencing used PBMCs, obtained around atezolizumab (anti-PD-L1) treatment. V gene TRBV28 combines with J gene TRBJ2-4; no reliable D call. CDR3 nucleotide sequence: TGTGCCAGCAGTTTGACGGATTCGGGTCGGAACATTCAGTACTTC. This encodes CASSLTDSGRNIQYF.